The source of this T cell receptor beta chain is a study of shared clonotypes between healthy human individuals. Looking at the study overall: Three plates each covered CD4 naive and memory; CD8 naive two, CD8 memory one. Study-level points and caveats: Sharing across four donors was seen in 4% to 6.5% of naive CD4 clonotypes.

In regard to this clone: As yet, its antigen is unknown.

Some clones are missing from TCRdb's copy, which holds only in-frame ones; the method was immunoSEQ multiplex PCR. Altogether millions of clones are present, 90% to 95% being singletons, with the ten largest covering 1.5% to 2%. CD8 cells classed as naive were CD45RO-negative and positively selected for CCR7, excluding terminally differentiated effector memory CD45RA+ cells. Germline V gene lookup returns CDR1 MNHEY and CDR2 SMNVEV (reference sequence). This CDR3 is 13 amino acids long. The V end lost 8 bases, the J end lost 1 base, and 12 bases lay between the germline ends. This clonotype was obtained from a man aged 18 to 30 in good health. Some clones in this sample may be carry-over from other donors' samples. Sequencing was done on a sample of naive CD8+ T cells from PBMCs. The rearrangement links TRBV27 to TRBJ2-7; D is uncertain. The DNA for the CDR3 is TGTGCCAGCTCCGACGCTAGGTCCTACGAGCAGTACTTC. This gives the protein CASSDARSYEQYF.